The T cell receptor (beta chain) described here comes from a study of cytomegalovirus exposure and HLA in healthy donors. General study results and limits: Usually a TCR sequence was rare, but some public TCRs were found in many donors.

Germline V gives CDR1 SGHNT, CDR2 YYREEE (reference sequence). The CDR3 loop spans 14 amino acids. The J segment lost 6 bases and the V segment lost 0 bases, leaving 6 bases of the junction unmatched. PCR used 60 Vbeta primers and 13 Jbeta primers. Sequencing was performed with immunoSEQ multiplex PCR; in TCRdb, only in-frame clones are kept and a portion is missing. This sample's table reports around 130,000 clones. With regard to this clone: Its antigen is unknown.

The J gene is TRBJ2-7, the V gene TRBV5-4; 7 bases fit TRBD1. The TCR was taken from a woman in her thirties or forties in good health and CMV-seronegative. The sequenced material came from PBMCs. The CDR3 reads CASSLERQGVEQYV. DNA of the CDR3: TGTGCCAGCAGCTTGGAACGGCAGGGGGTCGAGCAGTACGTC.